This T cell receptor (beta chain) was found in a study of T cell responses to AZD1222 COVID-19 vaccine. Study-level points and caveats: Mapped onto spike, vaccine-associated CD4 TCRs spanned it and were dominant at 160-218 and 743-854.

TCRdb keeps only in-frame clones here, not all; method: immunoSEQ multiplex PCR. Counted here are around 92,000 clones, roughly nine tenths occurring once; the ten biggest clones make up around 8%. Comments on this clone: Its antigen is not known.

Germline CDR1 and CDR2: MDHEN and SYDVKM. Deletions cut 8 bases from V and 5 bases from J, with 18 bases between. The CDR3 sequence is 14 residues long. The V call is TRBV28, the J call TRBJ1-1; D call uncertain. The specimen was peripheral blood, collected on day 0 of AZD1222 vaccination. The receptor was isolated from an adult in good health. CDR3 coding DNA: TGTGCCAGCCGACAAGCGGGTTCTAGGACTGAAGCTTTCTTT. Protein product: CASRQAGSRTEAFF. The full variable domain, rest sourced from reference TRBV28 and TRBJ1-1, is DVKVTQSSRYLVKRTGEKVFLECVQDMDHENMFWYRQDPGLGLRLIYFSYDVKMKEKGDIPEGYSVSREKKERFSLILESASTNQTSMYLCASRQAGSRTEAFFGQGTRLTVV.